What follows are 23 T cell receptor beta chains derived from one specimen sequenced in a study of CD8+ T cells in alopecia areata. Once RNA had been extracted, it was reverse transcribed into cDNA to act as the sequencing template. The protocol was immunoSEQ multiplex PCR, while the TCRdb copy is restricted to in-frame clones and leaves out a portion. The sample shows roughly 60,000 clones, 44% of them seen only once. Sequencing was carried out using NKG2D-low CD8+ T cells sorted from blood. These receptors were collected from a human donor with alopecia areata.

This clone has a handful of counts. V is TRBV29-1 and J is TRBJ2-5; D remains ambiguous. The germline V gene has CDR1 SQVTM and CDR2 ANQGSEA. This CDR3 spans 13 amino acids. V lost 4 bases, J lost 2 bases, and 11 bases lay in between. For the CDR3, the DNA is TGCAGCGTTGGCCCTATAATTCAAGAGACCCAGTACTTC. Amino acid sequence: CSVGPIIQETQYF.

A single count supports this clone. This chain joins TRBV4-3 and TRBJ2-7, with 7 bases lining up with TRBD2. Germline lookup yields CDR1 LGHNA and CDR2 YSLEER. Trimming took 0 bases from V and 4 from J; bases not matched to a gene: 9. CDR3 size: 16 residues. The CDR3, as DNA: TGCGCCAGCAGCCAAGACGGGAGGACTCCCGTTTACGAGCAGTACTTC. Protein: CASSQDGRTPVYEQYF.

This chain links TRBV9 with TRBJ2-1, with TRBD2 identical over 8 bases. This CDR3 is built from 13 residues. Unmatched junction bases numbered 5, after V lost 4 bases and J lost 8 bases. CDR1 and CDR2 (germline): SGDLS, YYNGEE. This CDR3 is CASSSGLGYEQFF. The CDR3 region has the DNA TGTGCCAGCAGCTCGGGACTAGGATATGAGCAGTTCTTC.

This clone has just a few counts. This chain joins TRBV5-6 and TRBJ2-1; no definite D call. V shed 0 bases and J shed 11 bases, with 18 bases lying between them. The V gene's germline CDR1 is SGHDT and CDR2 YYEEEE. The CDR3 loop spans 15 amino acids. The CDR3: CASSLAPGPHRQQFF. The CDR3 coding sequence is TGTGCCAGCAGCTTGGCCCCGGGTCCCCATCGGCAGCAGTTCTTC.

The chain combines TRBV9 with TRBJ2-5, with 8 nucleotides matching TRBD2. V was pared by 1 base and J by 2 bases, with 7 bases of the junction left unmatched. This CDR3 is built from 16 residues. Germline V gives CDR1 SGDLS, CDR2 YYNGEE. In DNA, the CDR3 is TGTGCCAGCAGCGTATCCGGCGGGGGGAGGCAAGAGACCCAGTACTTC. It is translated as CASSVSGGGRQETQYF. The full variable domain, rest sourced from reference TRBV9 and TRBJ2-5, is DSGVTQTPKHLITATGQRVTLRCSPRSGDLSVYWYQQSLDQGLQFLIQYYNGEERAKGNILERFSAQQFPDLHSELNLSSLELGDSALYFCASSVSGGGRQETQYFGPGTRLLVL.

The chain is built from TRBV5-6 and TRBJ2-1, with TRBD2 identical over 13 bases. Germline values: CDR1 SGHDT, CDR2 YYEEEE. The CDR3 length is 14 residues. V shed 4 bases, J shed 7 bases, and the junction held 2 bases outside the gene matches. CDR3 region: CASSPGLAGNEQFF. Here the CDR3 DNA reads TGTGCCAGCAGCCCGGGACTAGCGGGGAATGAGCAGTTCTTC.

The CDR3 is CASSLGRSEAFF. The CDR3 DNA is TGTGCCAGCAGCTTAGGTCGGAGTGAAGCTTTCTTT. The chain couples TRBV13 to TRBJ1-1, with D unclear. This CDR3 comprises 12 residues. Germline CDR1 PRHDT, CDR2 FYEKMQ (reference sequence). The V end lost 0 bases, the J end lost 7 bases, and 6 bases lay between the germline ends.

This rearrangement joins TRBV30 to TRBJ1-1; D perhaps matches TRBD1 (5 bases). Germline values: CDR1 GTSNPN, CDR2 SVGIG (reference sequence). The CDR3 has 11 residues. V was shortened by 3 bases and J by 11 bases, with 13 bases between the two germline ends. The CDR3 loop is CAWSRGGGAFF. Here the CDR3 DNA reads TGTGCCTGGAGCCGCGGGGGAGGCGCTTTCTTT.

Only a few counts were recorded for this clone. The chain recombines TRBV29-1 with TRBJ2-7; 7 bases fit TRBD2. CDR1 and CDR2 (germline): SQVTM, ANQGSEA. V was pared by 5 bases and J by 4 bases, with 17 bases of the junction left unmatched. This CDR3 has 16 residues. CDR3 protein: CSVHTRVGGVEYEQYF. The DNA of the CDR3 is TGCAGCGTTCATACCCGCGTGGGAGGGGTGGAGTACGAGCAGTACTTC.

CDR3 protein: CASTAPGQGHGYTF. CDR3 bases: TGTGCCAGCACCGCTCCGGGGCAGGGCCATGGCTACACCTTC. The gene calls are TRBV7-9 and TRBJ1-2, with TRBD1 as a possible D gene (5 bases). Trimming stripped 7 bases from V and 6 bases from J, with 18 bases between. Germline V gene sequence: CDR1 SEHNR, CDR2 FQNEAQ (reference sequence). This CDR3 is 14 amino acids long.

This clone was picked up a small number of times. V is TRBV2 and J is TRBJ2-3; D call uncertain. The CDR3 consists of 14 residues. V lost 10 bases and J 2 bases, leaving 16 bases between the germline ends. Germline assignment: CDR1 SNHLY and CDR2 FYNNEI. CDR3 in amino acids: CANSLGPATDTQYF. The CDR3 DNA reads as TGTGCCAACTCCCTTGGGCCCGCCACAGATACGCAGTATTTT.

V gene TRBV30 combines with J gene TRBJ2-2; no clear D gene. Trimming left V 4 bases short and J 6 bases short, with 15 bases between. In germline, CDR1 is GTSNPN, CDR2 SVGIG (reference sequence). This CDR3 is built from 14 residues. CDR3 nucleotides: TGTGCCTGGAAGGGCAGTAGCCCCGCCGGGGAGCTGTTTTTT. The encoded protein is CAWKGSSPAGELFF.

The chain recombines TRBV4-3 with TRBJ2-7, with D possibly being TRBD2 (7 bases). With 0 bases removed from V and 2 bases from J, the gap between germline ends came to 14 bases. The CDR3 covers 16 residues. Germline loops: CDR1 LGHNA, CDR2 YSLEER. CDR3: CASSQEWGAGAYEQYF. Written as DNA, the CDR3 is TGCGCCAGCAGCCAAGAGTGGGGGGCGGGAGCCTACGAGCAGTACTTC.

CDR3 loop: CASSPWVGTSNYGYTF. CDR3 in DNA: TGTGCCAGCAGCCCCTGGGTGGGCACCTCTAACTATGGCTACACCTTC. The gene calls are TRBV14 and TRBJ1-2; D remains unclear. V was clipped by 4 bases and J by 0 bases, with 15 bases between them. The CDR3 is 16 amino acids. Germline-derived CDR1 and CDR2 are SGHDN and FVKESK.

The genes are TRBV29-1 and TRBJ2-7; D is possibly TRBD1 (6 bases). This CDR3 is 16 amino acids long. Trimming removed 0 bases at V and 7 bases at J, with 22 bases between. Germline CDR1 SQVTM, CDR2 ANQGSEA. The CDR3 DNA is TGCAGCGTTGAAGACGCCCAGGGGATTCTGCCGGGGGAGCAGTACTTC. Protein: CSVEDAQGILPGEQYF.

This clone was counted between two and nine times. The chain combines TRBV29-1 with TRBJ1-2, with D possibly TRBD1 on 6 matching bases. Germline CDR1 is SQVTM and CDR2 is ANQGSEA. Trimming removed 4 bases at V and 8 bases at J, with 20 bases between. The CDR3 extends over 14 amino acids. This chain's CDR3 is CSVALQGDYGGYTF. CDR3 DNA sequence: TGCAGCGTTGCTCTACAGGGCGACTACGGGGGCTACACCTTC.

The sample holds one count of this clone. The chain recombines TRBV4-3 with TRBJ2-7; 12 nucleotides align to TRBD2. The V segment lost 4 bases and the J segment 0 bases; nucleotides outside the gene matches: 4. Germline lookup yields CDR1 LGHNA and CDR2 YSLEER. The CDR3 length is 16 residues. Here the CDR3 reads CASSLKTSGSSYEQYF. Written as DNA, the CDR3 is TGCGCCAGCAGCCTAAAGACTAGCGGGAGCTCCTACGAGCAGTACTTC.

The chain is built from TRBV15 and TRBJ1-2, with unresolved D. The germline CDR1 and CDR2 sequences are LNHNV and YYDKDF (reference sequence). V was pared by 5 bases and J by 10 bases, with 14 bases between. The CDR3 has 12 amino acids. CDR3 sequence reads: CATSPPGPSYTF. CDR3 nucleotides: TGTGCCACCAGCCCGCCTGGCCCTTCCTACACCTTC.

This chain uses TRBV5-1 with TRBJ2-1; D call uncertain. Germline loops: CDR1 SGHRS, CDR2 YFSETQ. Trimming pared 0 bases from V and 8 bases from J, leaving 12 bases between. The CDR3 is made up of 14 amino acids. The DNA for the CDR3 is TGCGCCAGCAGCTTGGAGACATCTTGGGATGAGCAGTTCTTC. This sequence encodes CASSLETSWDEQFF.

This clone was seen more than once but under ten times. The gene calls are TRBV4-3 and TRBJ2-1; no firm D call. The V and J ends lost 2 bases and 7 bases respectively, with 9 bases between them. Germline CDR1 and CDR2: LGHNA and YSLEER. The CDR3 consists of 13 residues. CDR3 nucleotide sequence: TGCGCCAGCAGCCAACATCGTAATAATGAGCAGTTCTTC. It is translated as CASSQHRNNEQFF.

This clone appeared a few times. The chain couples TRBV7-2 to TRBJ1-4; D perhaps matches TRBD1 (5 bases). Germline V gene lookup returns CDR1 SGHTA and CDR2 FQGNSA. The CDR3 spans 15 residues. V was clipped by 7 bases and J by 4 bases, with 16 bases between them. This CDR3 reads CASISRASVNEKLFF. CDR3 nucleotides: TGTGCCAGCATCAGCAGGGCGTCCGTTAATGAAAAACTGTTTTTT.

This clone was observed a handful of times. The V gene is TRBV7-8, the J gene TRBJ1-2, with a possible D match to TRBD1 (5 bases). This CDR3 is built from 13 residues. With 0 bases removed from V and 3 bases from J, the gap between germline ends came to 5 bases. The V gene's germline CDR1 is SGHVS and CDR2 FQNEAQ. The CDR3 loop is CASSLARDYGYTF. The CDR3 coding sequence is TGTGCCAGCAGCTTAGCCAGGGACTATGGCTACACCTTC.

The rearrangement uses TRBV4-3 and TRBJ2-2; no firm D call. The germline CDR1 and CDR2 sequences are LGHNA and YSLEER. The V end was cut by 1 base, the J end by 1 base, with 10 bases between. This CDR3 has 16 residues. In DNA, the CDR3 is TGCGCCAGCAGCCAAGCGGTTTGGGAGAACACCGGGGAGCTGTTTTTT. Protein sequence: CASSQAVWENTGELFF.